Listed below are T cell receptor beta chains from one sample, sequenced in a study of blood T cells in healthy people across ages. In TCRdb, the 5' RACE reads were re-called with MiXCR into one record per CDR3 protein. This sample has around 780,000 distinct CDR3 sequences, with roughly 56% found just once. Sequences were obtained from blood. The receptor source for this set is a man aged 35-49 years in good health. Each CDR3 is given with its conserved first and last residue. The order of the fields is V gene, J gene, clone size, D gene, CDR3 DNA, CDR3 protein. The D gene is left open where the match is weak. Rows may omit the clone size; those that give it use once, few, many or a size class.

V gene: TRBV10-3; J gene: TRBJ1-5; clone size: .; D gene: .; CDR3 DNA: TGTGCCATCAGTCGCGGGGGAAATCAGCCCCAGCATTTT; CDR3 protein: CAISRGGNQPQHF
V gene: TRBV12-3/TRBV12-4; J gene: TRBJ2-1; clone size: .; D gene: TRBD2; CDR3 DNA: TGTGCCAGCAGTCCCGAGGGCGGGAGGGCCTTCCGAGGTAGTGAGCAGTTCTTC; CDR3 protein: CASSPEGGRAFRGSEQFF
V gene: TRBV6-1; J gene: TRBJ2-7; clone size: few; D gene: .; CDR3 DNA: TGTGCCAGCAGTGAATACCAGAGCTCCTACGAGCAGTACTTC; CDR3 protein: CASSEYQSSYEQYF
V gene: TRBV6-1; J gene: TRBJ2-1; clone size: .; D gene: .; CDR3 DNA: TGTGCCAGCAGTGTCCCATTGGGGTCCAATGAGCAGTTCTTC; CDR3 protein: CASSVPLGSNEQFF
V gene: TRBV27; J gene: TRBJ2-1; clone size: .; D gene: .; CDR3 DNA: TGTGCCAGCAGTCCGACAGAGGTGAGCTCCTACAATGAGCAGTTCTTC; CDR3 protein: CASSPTEVSSYNEQFF
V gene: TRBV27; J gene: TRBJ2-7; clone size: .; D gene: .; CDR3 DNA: TGTGCCAGCAGTTTATCTGGGGTTCTCGACGAGCAGTACTTC; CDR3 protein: CASSLSGVLDEQYF
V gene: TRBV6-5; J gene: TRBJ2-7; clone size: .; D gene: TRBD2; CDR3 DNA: TGTGCCAGCAGTTACTCGCCCGGGACTAGCGGCTACGAGCAGTACTTC; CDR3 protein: CASSYSPGTSGYEQYF
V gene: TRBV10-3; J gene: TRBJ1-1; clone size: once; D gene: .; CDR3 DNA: TGTGCCATCAGTGAGTCGAATTGGAACACTGAAGCTTTCTTT; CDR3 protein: CAISESNWNTEAFF
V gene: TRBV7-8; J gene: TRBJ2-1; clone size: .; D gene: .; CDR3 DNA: TGTGCCAGCAGCTTAGCTGTCCAGGGCTTTTACAATGAGCAGTTCTTC; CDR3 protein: CASSLAVQGFYNEQFF
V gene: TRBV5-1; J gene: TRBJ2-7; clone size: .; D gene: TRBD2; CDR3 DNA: TGCGCCAGCAGCTTGGATGGGGGAGGGCCCCGGGGAAATGAGCAGTACTTC; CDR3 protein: CASSLDGGGPRGNEQYF
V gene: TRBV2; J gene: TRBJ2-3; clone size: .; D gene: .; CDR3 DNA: TGTGCCAGCAGTGACGAGGCAGGGGACACAGATACGCAGTATTTT; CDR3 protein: CASSDEAGDTDTQYF
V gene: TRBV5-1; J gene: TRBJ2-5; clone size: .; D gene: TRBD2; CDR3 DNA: TGCGCCAGCGTATCCGGGACTAGCGGGACATTCAATGAGCAGTACTTC; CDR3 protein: CASVSGTSGTFNEQYF
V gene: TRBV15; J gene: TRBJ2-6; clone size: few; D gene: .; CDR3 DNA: TGTGCCACCGCTTTGACAGGCTATAGCTCTGGGGCCAACGTCCTGACTTTC; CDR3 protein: CATALTGYSSGANVLTF
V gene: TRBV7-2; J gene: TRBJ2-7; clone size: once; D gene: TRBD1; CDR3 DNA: TGTGCCAGCAGCTTGACAGGGTTTATATACGAGCAGTACTTC; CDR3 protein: CASSLTGFIYEQYF
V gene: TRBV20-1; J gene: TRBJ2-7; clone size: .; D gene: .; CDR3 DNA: TGCAGTGCAACCCACAGCTCCTACGAGCAGTACTTC; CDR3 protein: CSATHSSYEQYF
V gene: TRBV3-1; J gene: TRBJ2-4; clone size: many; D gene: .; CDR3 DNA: TGTGCCAGCAGCCAATGGGCCGCAGGGAGTAACATTCAGTACTTC; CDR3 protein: CASSQWAAGSNIQYF
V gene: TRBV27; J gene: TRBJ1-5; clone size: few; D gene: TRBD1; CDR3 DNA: TGTGCCAGCAGTTTCGGGACAGGGGGTAATCAGCCCCAGCATTTT; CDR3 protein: CASSFGTGGNQPQHF
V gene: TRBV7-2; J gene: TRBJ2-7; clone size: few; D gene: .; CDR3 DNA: TGTGCCAGCAGCTTTACCGGGAGCACCTACGAGCAGTACTTC; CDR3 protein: CASSFTGSTYEQYF
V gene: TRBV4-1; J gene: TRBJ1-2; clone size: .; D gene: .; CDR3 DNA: TGCGCCAGCAGCCAAGAAAACAGAGTCTATGGCTACACCTTC; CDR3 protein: CASSQENRVYGYTF
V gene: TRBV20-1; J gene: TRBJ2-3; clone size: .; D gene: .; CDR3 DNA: TGCAGTGCCCACTCCTCTTGGGGTCCCGAGGGATCAGATACGCAGTATTTT; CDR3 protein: CSAHSSWGPEGSDTQYF
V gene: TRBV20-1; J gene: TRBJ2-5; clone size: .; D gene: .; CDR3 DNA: TGCAGTGCTAGAGATATCGGACCCAGAGAGACCCAGTACTTC; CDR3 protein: CSARDIGPRETQYF
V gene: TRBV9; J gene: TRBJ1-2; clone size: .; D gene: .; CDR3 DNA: TGTGCCAGCAGCGTAGTGGGGGCTTCTAACTATGGCTACACCTTC; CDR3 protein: CASSVVGASNYGYTF
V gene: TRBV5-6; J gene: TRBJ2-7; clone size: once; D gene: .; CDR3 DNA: TGTGCCAGCAGCTCAGGGGCAGGGCACTACGAGCAGTACTTC; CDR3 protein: CASSSGAGHYEQYF
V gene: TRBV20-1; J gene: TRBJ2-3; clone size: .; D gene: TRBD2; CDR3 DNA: TGCAGTGCTAGAGATCCTAGCGGGGTAGCTAGCACAGATACGCAGTATTTT; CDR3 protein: CSARDPSGVASTDTQYF
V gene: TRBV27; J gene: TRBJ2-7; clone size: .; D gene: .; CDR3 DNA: TGTGCCAGCAGTTTTGGGGATTCCACCTACGAGCAGTACTTC; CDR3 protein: CASSFGDSTYEQYF
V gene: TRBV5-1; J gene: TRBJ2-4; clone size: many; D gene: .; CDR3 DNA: TGCGCCAGCAGCTTGGCCGGGCAAAACATTCAGTACTTC; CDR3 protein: CASSLAGQNIQYF
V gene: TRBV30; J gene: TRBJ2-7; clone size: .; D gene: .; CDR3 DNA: TGTGCCTGCAGAGAGGAGGGGGCCTACGAGCAGTACTTC; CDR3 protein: CACREEGAYEQYF